This TCR beta chain was obtained from a study of T cells in Graves' hyperthyroidism and ophthalmopathy. This clonotype showed up many times. Trimming cost V 7 bases and J 3 bases; bases outside gene matches: 4. Germline V gene sequence: CDR1 MNHEY, CDR2 SVGAGI. This CDR3 comprises 13 residues. Using RNA transcripts as the source, TCR beta CDR3 regions were amplified. The HTBI primer set drove a first-round RT-PCR of the TCR CDR3. Using its own MiXCR run on the multiplex PCR reads, TCRdb lists one record per CDR3 protein. Here the sample spans hundreds of thousands of distinct CDR3 sequences, 14% to 15% being singletons. Uncontrolled infection, other autoimmune disease, pregnancy or lactation led to exclusion.

The J gene is TRBJ2-7, the V gene TRBV6-5, with 9 bases aligning to TRBD1. What was sequenced was blood. This TCR was recovered from a middle-aged woman with Graves' ophthalmopathy. CDR3 region: CASNRQGVYEQYF. CDR3 nucleotide sequence: TGTGCCAGCAATCGACAGGGGGTCTACGAGCAGTACTTC.